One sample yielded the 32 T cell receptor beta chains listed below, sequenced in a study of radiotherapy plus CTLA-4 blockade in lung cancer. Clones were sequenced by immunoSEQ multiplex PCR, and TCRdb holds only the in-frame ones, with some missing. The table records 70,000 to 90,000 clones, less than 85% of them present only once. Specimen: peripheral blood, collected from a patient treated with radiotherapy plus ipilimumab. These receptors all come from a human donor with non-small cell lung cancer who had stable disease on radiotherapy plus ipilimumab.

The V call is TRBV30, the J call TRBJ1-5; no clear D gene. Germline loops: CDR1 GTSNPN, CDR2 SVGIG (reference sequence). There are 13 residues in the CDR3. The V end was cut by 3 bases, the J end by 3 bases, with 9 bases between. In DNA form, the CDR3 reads TGTGCCTGGAGCGGGGATGACAATCAGCCCCAGCATTTT. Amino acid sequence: CAWSGDDNQPQHF.

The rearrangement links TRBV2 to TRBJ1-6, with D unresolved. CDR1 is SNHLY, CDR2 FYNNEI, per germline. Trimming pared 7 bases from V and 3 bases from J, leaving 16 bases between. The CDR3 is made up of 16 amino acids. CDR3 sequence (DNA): TGTGCCAGCACGAGGTTGCTGGGTCTCTATAATTCACCCCTCCACTTT. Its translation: CASTRLLGLYNSPLHF.

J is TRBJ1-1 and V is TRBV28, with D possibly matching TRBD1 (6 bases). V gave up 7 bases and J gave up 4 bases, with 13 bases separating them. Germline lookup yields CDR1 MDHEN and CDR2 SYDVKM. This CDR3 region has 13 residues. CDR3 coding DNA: TGTGCCAGCACCCTAAGCAGGGGCACTGAAGCTTTCTTT. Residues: CASTLSRGTEAFF.

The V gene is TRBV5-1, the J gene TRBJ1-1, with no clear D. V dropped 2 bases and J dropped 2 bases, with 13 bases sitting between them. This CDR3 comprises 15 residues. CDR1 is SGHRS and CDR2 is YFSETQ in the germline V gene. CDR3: CASSFRGVSNTEAFF. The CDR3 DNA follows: TGCGCCAGCAGCTTCCGCGGGGTGAGCAACACTGAAGCTTTCTTT.

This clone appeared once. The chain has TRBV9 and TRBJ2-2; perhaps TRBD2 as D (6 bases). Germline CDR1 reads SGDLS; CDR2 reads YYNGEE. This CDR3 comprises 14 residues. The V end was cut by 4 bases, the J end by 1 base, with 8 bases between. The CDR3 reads CASSSGLNTGELFF. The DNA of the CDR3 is TGTGCCAGCAGCAGCGGGTTGAACACCGGGGAGCTGTTTTTT.

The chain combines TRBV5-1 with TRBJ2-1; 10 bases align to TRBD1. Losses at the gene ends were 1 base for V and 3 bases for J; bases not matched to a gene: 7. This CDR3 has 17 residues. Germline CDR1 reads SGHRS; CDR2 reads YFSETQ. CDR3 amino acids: CASSLKATGGSYNEQFF. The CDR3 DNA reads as TGCGCCAGCAGCTTGAAGGCGACAGGGGGCAGCTACAATGAGCAGTTCTTC.

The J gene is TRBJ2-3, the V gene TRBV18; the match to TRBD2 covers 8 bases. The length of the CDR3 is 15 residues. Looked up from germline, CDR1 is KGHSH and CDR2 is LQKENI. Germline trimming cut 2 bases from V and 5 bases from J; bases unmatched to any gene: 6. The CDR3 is CASSPSRGGLDTQYF. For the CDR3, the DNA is TGTGCCAGCTCACCATCTCGGGGGGGTCTAGATACGCAGTATTTT.

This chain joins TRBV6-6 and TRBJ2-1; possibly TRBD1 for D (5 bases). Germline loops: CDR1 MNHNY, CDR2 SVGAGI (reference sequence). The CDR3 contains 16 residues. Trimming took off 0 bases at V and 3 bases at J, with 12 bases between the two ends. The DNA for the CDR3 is TGTGCCAGCAGTTACTCGGTGGCAGGACACTACAATGAGCAGTTCTTC. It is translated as CASSYSVAGHYNEQFF.

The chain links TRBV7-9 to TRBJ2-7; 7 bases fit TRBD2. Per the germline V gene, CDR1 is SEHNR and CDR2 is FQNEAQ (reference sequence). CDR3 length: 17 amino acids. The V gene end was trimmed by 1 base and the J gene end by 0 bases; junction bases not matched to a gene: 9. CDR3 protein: CASSLGPLADYSYEQYF. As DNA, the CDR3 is TGTGCCAGCAGCTTAGGTCCCCTAGCGGACTACTCCTACGAGCAGTACTTC.

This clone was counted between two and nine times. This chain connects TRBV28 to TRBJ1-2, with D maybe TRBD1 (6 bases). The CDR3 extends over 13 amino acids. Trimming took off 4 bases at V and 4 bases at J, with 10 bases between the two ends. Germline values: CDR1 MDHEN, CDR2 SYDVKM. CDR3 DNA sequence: TGTGCCAGCAGTTCACAGGGTTTCTATGGCTACACCTTC. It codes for CASSSQGFYGYTF.

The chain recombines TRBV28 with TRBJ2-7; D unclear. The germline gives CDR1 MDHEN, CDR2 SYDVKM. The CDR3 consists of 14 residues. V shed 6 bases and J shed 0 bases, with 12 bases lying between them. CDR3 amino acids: CASSPGLGSYEQYF. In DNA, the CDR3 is TGTGCCAGCAGCCCCGGGCTAGGCTCCTACGAGCAGTACTTC.

The CDR3 nucleotides are TGTGCCAGCACCTCTCGGGCCTCGGATGGCTACACCTTC. Amino acids: CASTSRASDGYTF. V usage is TRBV27 and J usage is TRBJ1-2; D unclear. Deletions cut 7 bases from V and 6 bases from J, with 15 bases between. The CDR3 length is 13 residues. Germline loops: CDR1 MNHEY, CDR2 SMNVEV (reference sequence).

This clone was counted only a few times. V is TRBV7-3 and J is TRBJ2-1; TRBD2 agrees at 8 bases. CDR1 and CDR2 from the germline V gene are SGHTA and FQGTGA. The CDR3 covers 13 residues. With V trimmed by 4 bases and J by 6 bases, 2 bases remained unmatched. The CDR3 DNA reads TGTGCCAGCAGCTCGGGGGGGGGCAATGAGCAGTTCTTC. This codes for CASSSGGGNEQFF.

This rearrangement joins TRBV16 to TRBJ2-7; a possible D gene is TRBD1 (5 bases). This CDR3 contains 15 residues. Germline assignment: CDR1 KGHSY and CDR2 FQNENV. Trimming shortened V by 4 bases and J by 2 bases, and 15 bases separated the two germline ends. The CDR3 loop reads CASSLGTGYTYEQYF. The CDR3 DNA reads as TGTGCCAGCAGCCTAGGCACAGGTTACACCTACGAGCAGTACTTC. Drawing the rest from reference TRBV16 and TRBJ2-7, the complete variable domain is GEEVAQTPKHLVRGEGQKAKLYCAPIKGHSYVFWYQQVLKNEFKFLISFQNENVFDETGMPKERFSAKCLPNSPCSLEIQATKLEDSAVYFCASSLGTGYTYEQYFGPGTRLTVT.

CDR3 protein: CASSRRRTGELFF. The DNA for the CDR3 is TGTGCCAGCAGTCGCAGGCGCACCGGGGAGCTGTTTTTT. J is TRBJ2-2 and V is TRBV28; D uncertain. The CDR3 is 13 residues long. Trimming shortened V by 5 bases and J by 4 bases, and 8 bases separated the two germline ends. Germline assignment: CDR1 MDHEN and CDR2 SYDVKM.

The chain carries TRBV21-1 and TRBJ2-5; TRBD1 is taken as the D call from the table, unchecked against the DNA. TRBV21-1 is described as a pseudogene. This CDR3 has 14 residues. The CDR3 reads CASTCRQGLETQYF. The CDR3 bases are TGTGCCAGCACCTGTCGACAGGGGCTAGAGACCCAGTACTTC.

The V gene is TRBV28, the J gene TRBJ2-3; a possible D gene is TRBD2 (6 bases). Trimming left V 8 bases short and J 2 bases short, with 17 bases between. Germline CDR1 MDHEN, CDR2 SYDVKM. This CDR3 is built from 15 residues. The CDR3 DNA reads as TGTGCCAGCGGGACCGGGACTCGGGCCACAGATACGCAGTATTTT. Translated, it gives CASGTGTRATDTQYF. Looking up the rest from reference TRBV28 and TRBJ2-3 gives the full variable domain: DVKVTQSSRYLVKRTGEKVFLECVQDMDHENMFWYRQDPGLGLRLIYFSYDVKMKEKGDIPEGYSVSREKKERFSLILESASTNQTSMYLCASGTGTRATDTQYFGPGTRLTVL.

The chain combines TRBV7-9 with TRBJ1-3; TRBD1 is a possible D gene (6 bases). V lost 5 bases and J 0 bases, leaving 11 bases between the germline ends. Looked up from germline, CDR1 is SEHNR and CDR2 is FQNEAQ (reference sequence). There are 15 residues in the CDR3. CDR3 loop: CASSRADSSGNTIYF. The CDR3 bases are TGTGCCAGCAGCCGTGCGGACAGCTCTGGAAACACCATATATTTT. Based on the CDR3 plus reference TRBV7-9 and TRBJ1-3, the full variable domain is DTGVSQNPRHKITKRGQNVTFRCDPISEHNRLYWYRQTLGQGPEFLTYFQNEAQLEKSRLLSDRFSAERPKGSFSTLEIQRTEQGDSAMYLCASSRADSSGNTIYFGEGSWLTVV.

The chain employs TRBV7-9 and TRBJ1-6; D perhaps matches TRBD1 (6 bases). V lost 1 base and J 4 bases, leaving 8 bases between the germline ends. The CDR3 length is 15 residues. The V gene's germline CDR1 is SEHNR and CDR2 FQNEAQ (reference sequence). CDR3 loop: CASSLVTGYNSPLHF. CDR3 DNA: TGTGCCAGCAGCTTAGTTACAGGGTATAATTCACCCCTCCACTTT.

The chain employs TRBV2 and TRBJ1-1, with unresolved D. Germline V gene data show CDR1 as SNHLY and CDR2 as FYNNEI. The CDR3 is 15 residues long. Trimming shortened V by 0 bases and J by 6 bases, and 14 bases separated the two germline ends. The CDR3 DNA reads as TGTGCCAGCAGTGAAGCGCATGCGGGAGGCCCTGAAGCTTTCTTT. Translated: CASSEAHAGGPEAFF.

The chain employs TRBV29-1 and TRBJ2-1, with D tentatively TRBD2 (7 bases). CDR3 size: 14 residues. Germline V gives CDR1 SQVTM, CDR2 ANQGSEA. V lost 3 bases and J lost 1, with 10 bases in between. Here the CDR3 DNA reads TGCAGCGTTGAGGGGGGGCGGTCCTACAATGAGCAGTTCTTC. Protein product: CSVEGGRSYNEQFF.

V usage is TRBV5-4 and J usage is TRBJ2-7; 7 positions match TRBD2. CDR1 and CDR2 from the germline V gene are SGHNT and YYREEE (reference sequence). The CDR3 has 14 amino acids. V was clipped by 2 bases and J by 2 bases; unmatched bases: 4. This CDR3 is CASSLTGTTYEQYF. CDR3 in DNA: TGTGCCAGCAGCTTAACCGGGACTACCTACGAGCAGTACTTC.

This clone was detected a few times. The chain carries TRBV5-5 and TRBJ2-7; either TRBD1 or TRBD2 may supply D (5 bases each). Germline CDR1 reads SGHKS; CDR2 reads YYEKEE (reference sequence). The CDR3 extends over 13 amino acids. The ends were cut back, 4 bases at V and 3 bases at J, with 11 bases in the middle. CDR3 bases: TGTGCCAGCAGCGGGGGACCCGGCTACGAGCAGTACTTC. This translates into CASSGGPGYEQYF.

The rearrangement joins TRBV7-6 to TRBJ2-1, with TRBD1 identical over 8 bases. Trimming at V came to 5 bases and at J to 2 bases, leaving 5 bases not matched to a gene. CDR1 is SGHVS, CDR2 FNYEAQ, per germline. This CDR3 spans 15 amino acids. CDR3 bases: TGTGCCAGCAGCCCCGGGACAGGAGCCTACAATGAGCAGTTCTTC. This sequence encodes CASSPGTGAYNEQFF.

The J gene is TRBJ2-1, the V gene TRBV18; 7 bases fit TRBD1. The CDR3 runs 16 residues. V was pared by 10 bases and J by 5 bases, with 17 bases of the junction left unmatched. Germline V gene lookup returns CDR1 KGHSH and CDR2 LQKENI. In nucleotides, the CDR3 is TGTGCCACCGAGGACCCAAGGACAGGCGGAGACAATGAGCAGTTCTTC. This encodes CATEDPRTGGDNEQFF.

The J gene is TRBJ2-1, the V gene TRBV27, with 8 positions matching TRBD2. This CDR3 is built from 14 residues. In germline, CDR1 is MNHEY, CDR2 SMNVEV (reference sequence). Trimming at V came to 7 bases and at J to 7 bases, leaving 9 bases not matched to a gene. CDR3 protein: CASNRAGAGNEQFF. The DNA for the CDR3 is TGTGCCAGCAACCGAGCGGGGGCGGGAAATGAGCAGTTCTTC.

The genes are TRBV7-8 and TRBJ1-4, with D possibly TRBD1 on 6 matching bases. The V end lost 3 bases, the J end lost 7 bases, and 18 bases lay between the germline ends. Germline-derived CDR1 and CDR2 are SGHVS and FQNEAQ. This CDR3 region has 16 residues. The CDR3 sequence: CASSLKERGWSEKLFF. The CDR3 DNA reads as TGTGCCAGCAGCTTGAAAGAGAGGGGGTGGAGTGAAAAACTGTTTTTT.

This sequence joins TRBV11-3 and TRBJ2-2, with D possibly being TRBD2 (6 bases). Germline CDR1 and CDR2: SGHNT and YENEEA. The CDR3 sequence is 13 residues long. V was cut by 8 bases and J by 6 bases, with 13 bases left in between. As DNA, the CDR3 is TGTGCCAGCGCTACCGGAGGGGCCGGGGAGCTGTTTTTT. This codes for CASATGGAGELFF.

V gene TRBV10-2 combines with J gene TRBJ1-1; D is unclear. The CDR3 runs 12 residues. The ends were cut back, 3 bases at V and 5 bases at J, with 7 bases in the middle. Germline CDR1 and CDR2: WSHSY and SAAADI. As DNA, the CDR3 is TGCGCCAGCAGTGATCTTTTTACTGAAGCTTTCTTT. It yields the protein CASSDLFTEAFF.

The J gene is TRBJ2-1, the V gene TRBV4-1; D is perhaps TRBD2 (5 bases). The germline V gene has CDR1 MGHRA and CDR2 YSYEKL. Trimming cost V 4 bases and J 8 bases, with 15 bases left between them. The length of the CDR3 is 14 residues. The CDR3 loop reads CASSPALSGYEQFF. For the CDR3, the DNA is TGCGCCAGCAGCCCAGCTTTGAGCGGATATGAGCAGTTCTTC.

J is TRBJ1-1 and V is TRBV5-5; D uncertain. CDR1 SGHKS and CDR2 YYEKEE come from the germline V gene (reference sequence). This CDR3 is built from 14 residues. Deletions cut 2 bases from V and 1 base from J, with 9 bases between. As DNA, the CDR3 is TGTGCCAGCAGCTTATTAGCCTCGAACACTGAAGCTTTCTTT. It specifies CASSLLASNTEAFF.

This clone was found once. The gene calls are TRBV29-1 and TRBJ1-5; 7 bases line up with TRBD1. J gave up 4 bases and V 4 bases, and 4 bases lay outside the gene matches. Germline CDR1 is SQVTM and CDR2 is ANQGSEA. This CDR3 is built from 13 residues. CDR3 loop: CSVGPGGNQPQHF. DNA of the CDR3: TGCAGCGTTGGCCCAGGGGGGAATCAGCCCCAGCATTTT. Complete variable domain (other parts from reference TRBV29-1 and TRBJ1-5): SAVISQKPSRDICQRGTSLTIQCQVDSQVTMMFWYRQQPGQSLTLIATANQGSEATYESGFVIDKFPISRPNLTFSTLTVSNMSPEDSSIYLCSVGPGGNQPQHFGDGTRLSIL.